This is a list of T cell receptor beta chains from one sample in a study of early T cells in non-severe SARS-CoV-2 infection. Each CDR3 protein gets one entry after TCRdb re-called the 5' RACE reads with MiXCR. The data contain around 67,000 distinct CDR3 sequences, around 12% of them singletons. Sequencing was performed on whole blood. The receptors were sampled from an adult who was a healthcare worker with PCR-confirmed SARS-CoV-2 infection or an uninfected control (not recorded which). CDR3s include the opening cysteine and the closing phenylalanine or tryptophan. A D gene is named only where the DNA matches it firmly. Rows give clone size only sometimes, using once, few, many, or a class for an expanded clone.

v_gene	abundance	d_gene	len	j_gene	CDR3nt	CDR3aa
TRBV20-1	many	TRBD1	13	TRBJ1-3	TGCAGTGCTGGACAGGGGTCTGGAAACACCATATATTTT	CSAGQGSGNTIYF
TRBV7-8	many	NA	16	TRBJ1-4	TGTGCCAGCAGCTCCTTAGTTGGCGCAACTAATGAAAAACTGTTTTTT	CASSSLVGATNEKLFF
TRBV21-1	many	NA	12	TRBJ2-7	TGTGCCAGCAGCGAAGACCAGGACTCCGGGTACTTC	CASSEDQDSGYF
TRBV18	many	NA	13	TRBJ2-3	TGTGCCAGCTCACCACCCTTCACAGATACGCAGTATTTT	CASSPPFTDTQYF
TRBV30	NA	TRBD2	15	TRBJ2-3	TGTGCCTGGAGTGATGGGACTAGCTATTCAGATACGCAGTATTTT	CAWSDGTSYSDTQYF
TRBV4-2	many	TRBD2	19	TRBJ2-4	TGTGCCAGCAGCCAAGTCTCTCTAGCGGGGGGATTAGCCAAAAACATTCAGTACTTC	CASSQVSLAGGLAKNIQYF
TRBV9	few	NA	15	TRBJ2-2	TGTGCCAGCAGCGTAGGGGCCGGGATCGGCGGGGAGCTGTTTTTT	CASSVGAGIGGELFF
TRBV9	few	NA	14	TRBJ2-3	TGTGCCAGCAGCCCATGGGACCGCACAGATACGCAGTATTTT	CASSPWDRTDTQYF
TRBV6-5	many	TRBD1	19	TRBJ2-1	TGTGCCAGCAGTTACTCCGGGACAGGGGTGTTAGTCCGCTACAATGAGCAGTTCTTC	CASSYSGTGVLVRYNEQFF
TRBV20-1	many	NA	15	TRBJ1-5	TGCAGTGCTAGGCCAACTGGGACACGTTCCCAGCCCCAGCATTTT	CSARPTGTRSQPQHF
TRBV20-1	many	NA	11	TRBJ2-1	TGCAGTGCTCAAAGCGGGCCTGAGCAGTTCTTC	CSAQSGPEQFF
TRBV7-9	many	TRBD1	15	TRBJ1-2	TGTGCCAGCAGCTTGGGGACAGGGCGGACGTATGGCTACACCTTC	CASSLGTGRTYGYTF
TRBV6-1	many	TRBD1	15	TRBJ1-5	TGTGCCAGCAGTGATTCCGACAGGGAAGGCCAGCCCCAGCATTTT	CASSDSDREGQPQHF
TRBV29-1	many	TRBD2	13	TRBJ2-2	TGCAGCGTGTGGGTAGCGGGAGACGGGGAGCTGTTTTTT	CSVWVAGDGELFF
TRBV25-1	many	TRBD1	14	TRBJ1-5	TGTGCCAGCATGGGACAGGTCGTAGGACAGCCCCAGCATTTT	CASMGQVVGQPQHF
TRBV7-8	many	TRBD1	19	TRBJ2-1	TGTGCCAGCAGCTTAGGTTTGGGGTCGGGACAGGGCTTGAGGGATGAGCAGTTCTTC	CASSLGLGSGQGLRDEQFF
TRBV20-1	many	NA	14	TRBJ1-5	TGCAGTGCTAGCGCAGGGAATGATCATCAGCCCCAGCATTTT	CSASAGNDHQPQHF
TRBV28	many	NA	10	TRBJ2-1	TGTGCCAGCAGTTTCGGTGAGCAGTTCTTC	CASSFGEQFF
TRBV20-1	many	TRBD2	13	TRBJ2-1	TGCAGTGCTAGAGATCTCGGGAGGGGATCACCGTTCTTC	CSARDLGRGSPFF
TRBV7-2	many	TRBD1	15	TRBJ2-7	TGTGCCAGCAGTCTAGGCGGGACAGGATACTACGAGCAGTACTTC	CASSLGGTGYYEQYF
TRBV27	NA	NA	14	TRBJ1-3	TGTGCCAGCAGTTTACGAATATCTGGAAACACCATATATTTT	CASSLRISGNTIYF
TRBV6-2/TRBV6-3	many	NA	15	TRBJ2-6	TGTGCCAGCAGCAACGGTGGGGCTGGGGCCAACGTCCTGACTTTC	CASSNGGAGANVLTF
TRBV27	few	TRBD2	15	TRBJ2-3	TGTGCCAGCAGTTCCGGACTAGCGGGAGGCGATACGCAGTATTTT	CASSSGLAGGDTQYF
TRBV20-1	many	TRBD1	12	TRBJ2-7	TGCAGTGCGAACAGGGGATCGTACGAGCAGTACTTC	CSANRGSYEQYF
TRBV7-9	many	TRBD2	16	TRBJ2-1	TGTGCCAGCAGCACAATATCGAGCGGGAGGGCCAATGAGCAGTTCTTC	CASSTISSGRANEQFF
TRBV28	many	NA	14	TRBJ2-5	TGTGCCAGCAGGGATCGAGACACCCAAGAGACCCAGTACTTC	CASRDRDTQETQYF
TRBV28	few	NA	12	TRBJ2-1	TGTGCCAGCAGTTCAGAGGTTCTTGAGCAGTTCTTC	CASSSEVLEQFF
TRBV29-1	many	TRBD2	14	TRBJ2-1	TGCAGCGTTGAGGCGGGGGTTGGCTACAATGAGCAGTTCTTC	CSVEAGVGYNEQFF
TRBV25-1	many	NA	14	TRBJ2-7	TGTGCCAGCAGTGACACCGGACAGACGGAAGAGCAGTACTTC	CASSDTGQTEEQYF
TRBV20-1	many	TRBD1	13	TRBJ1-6	TGCAGTGGTAGGACAGGCGTTAATTCACCCCTCCACTTT	CSGRTGVNSPLHF
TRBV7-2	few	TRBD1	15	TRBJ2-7	TGTGCCAGCAGCTTAGTAGGGACAGGGGGTAACGAGCAGTACTTC	CASSLVGTGGNEQYF
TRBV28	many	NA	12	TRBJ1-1	TGTGCCGTGACAGCCTTGAACACTGAAGCTTTCTTT	CAVTALNTEAFF
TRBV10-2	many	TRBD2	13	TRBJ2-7	TGCGCCAGCGGGCGACTAGCGGCAAACGAGCAGTACTTC	CASGRLAANEQYF
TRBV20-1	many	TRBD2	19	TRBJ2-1	TGCAGTGCTAGAGATCGGAGACTAGCGGGAGCCCCCAGCTACAATGAGCAGTTCTTC	CSARDRRLAGAPSYNEQFF
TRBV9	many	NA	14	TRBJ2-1	TGTGCCAGCAGCGGTGGAAGCTCCTACAATGAGCAGTTCTTC	CASSGGSSYNEQFF
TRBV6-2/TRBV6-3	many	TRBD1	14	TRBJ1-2	TGTGCCAGCAGTTCCGGACAGGGGGCGATCGGCTACACCTTC	CASSSGQGAIGYTF
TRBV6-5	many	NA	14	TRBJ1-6	TGTGCCAGCAGTTCCACAGGGAATAATTCACCCCTCCACTTT	CASSSTGNNSPLHF
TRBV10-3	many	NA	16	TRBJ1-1	TGTGCCATCAGTGAGCGGCAGGATGGCATGAACACTGAAGCTTTCTTT	CAISERQDGMNTEAFF
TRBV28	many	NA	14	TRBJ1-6	TGTGCCAGCAGTTTCGGAGGGTATAATTCACCCCTCCACTTT	CASSFGGYNSPLHF
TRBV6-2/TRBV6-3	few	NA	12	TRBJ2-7	TGTGCCAGCACCCAAGGACGCTACGAGCAGTACTTC	CASTQGRYEQYF
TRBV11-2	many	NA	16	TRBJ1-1	TGTGCCAGCAGCCGACCCACCGACAGGAAGAACACTGAAGCTTTCTTT	CASSRPTDRKNTEAFF
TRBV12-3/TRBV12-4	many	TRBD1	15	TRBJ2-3	TGTGCCAGCAGACCCGGGACAGGGAGTACAGATACGCAGTATTTT	CASRPGTGSTDTQYF
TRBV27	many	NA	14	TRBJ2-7	TGTGCCAGCAGAAATCCCAGGACACGCCACGAGCAGTACTTC	CASRNPRTRHEQYF
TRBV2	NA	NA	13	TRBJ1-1	TGTGCCAGCAGTGATCCGACAACCCACGGACCTCCGTTT	CASSDPTTHGPPF
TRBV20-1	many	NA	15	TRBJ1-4	TGCAGTGCTAGAGAACAGGGACCAACTAATGAAAAACTGTTTTTT	CSAREQGPTNEKLFF
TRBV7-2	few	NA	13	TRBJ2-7	TGTGCCAGCAGCTTAGCCAGGTCCTACGAGCAGTACTTC	CASSLARSYEQYF
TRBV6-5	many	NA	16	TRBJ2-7	TGTGCCAGCAGTCTCGTGGCCTCGGGGTTTGCCTACGAGCAGTACTTC	CASSLVASGFAYEQYF
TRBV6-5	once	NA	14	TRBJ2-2	TGTGCCAGCAGTTACTCGAGGGATGCCGGGGAGCTGTTTTTT	CASSYSRDAGELFF
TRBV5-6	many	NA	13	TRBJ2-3	TGTGCCAGCAGCCCACAAGGAACAGATACGCAGTATTTT	CASSPQGTDTQYF
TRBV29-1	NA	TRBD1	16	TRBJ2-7	TGCAGCGTTGCCAGGGGGAGCGGCAACTCCAACTACGAGCAGTACTTC	CSVARGSGNSNYEQYF
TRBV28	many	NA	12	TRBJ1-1	TGTGCCAGCAGTTTATATAGCACTGAAGCTTTCTTT	CASSLYSTEAFF
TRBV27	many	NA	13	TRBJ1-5	TGTGCCAGCAATGAGGGGGTAGGGCAGCCCCAGCATTTT	CASNEGVGQPQHF
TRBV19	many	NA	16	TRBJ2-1	TGTGCCAGTAGTCAATCAAGGGGATATTCCTACAATGAGCAGTTCTTC	CASSQSRGYSYNEQFF
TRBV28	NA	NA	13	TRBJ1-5	TGTGCCAGCATCTCTAGTAGCAATCAGCCCCAGCATTTT	CASISSSNQPQHF
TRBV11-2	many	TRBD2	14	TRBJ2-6	TGTGCCAGTGAGACTAGCGGGGATCCCGGGGTCCTGACTTTC	CASETSGDPGVLTF
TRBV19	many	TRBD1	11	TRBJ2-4	TGTGCCAGTAGTCCGACAGGGGGAGGGTACTTC	CASSPTGGGYF
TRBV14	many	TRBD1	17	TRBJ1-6	TGTGCCAGCAGCCCCGACTATCGACAGGGGACGGAGTCACCCCTCCACTTT	CASSPDYRQGTESPLHF
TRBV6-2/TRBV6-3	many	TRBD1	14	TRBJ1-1	TGTGCCAGCACCGTAACAGGGGGGACCACTGAAGCTTTCTTT	CASTVTGGTTEAFF
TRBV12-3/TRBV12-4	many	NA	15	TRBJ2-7	TGTGCCAGCAGTTTGGGGCAGGGACTTCCGTACGAGCAGTACTTC	CASSLGQGLPYEQYF
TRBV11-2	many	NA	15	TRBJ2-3	TGTGCCAGCAGCTTACTAGCGCGACCAGGGGATACGCAGTATTTT	CASSLLARPGDTQYF